This TCR beta chain was obtained from a study of shared clonotypes between healthy human individuals. For the study at large: Three CD4 naive, three CD4 memory, two CD8 naive and one CD8 memory plate were used per donor. General study points: Genetic and exposure-history diversity was limited by the small donor number.

Germline lookup yields CDR1 MDHEN and CDR2 SYDVKM. CDR3 length equals 15 residues. The junction had 4 bases not matched to a gene; V was cut back by 2 bases and J by 1 base. Data came from immunoSEQ multiplex PCR; TCRdb stores just in-frame clones and leaves some out. This sample has 2,500,000 or so clones; less than 95% occur once, and the top ten carry more than 0.35%. Remarks on this clone: The antigen remains unidentified.

This chain uses TRBV28 with TRBJ2-7; 8 nucleotides align to TRBD2. Sequencing was done on a sample of naive CD4+ T cells from PBMCs. Specified subset: CD45RA+ positively selected. This TCR derives from a man aged 18-30 years in good health. Some clones in this sample may be carry-over from other donors' samples. In nucleotides, the CDR3 is TGTGCCAGCAGTTTAGGCGGCGGGAGGTCCTACGAGCAGTACTTC. Its protein is CASSLGGGRSYEQYF.